What follows are 17 T cell receptor beta chains derived from one specimen sequenced in a study of T cells in Graves' hyperthyroidism and ophthalmopathy. The investigators amplified TCR beta CDR3 regions from RNA transcripts. The primer set for the first-round RT-PCR of the TCR CDR3 was HTBI. A single record per CDR3 protein comes from TCRdb applying MiXCR to the multiplex PCR reads. Here the sample spans about 640,000 distinct CDR3 sequences, around 21% being singletons. The sequenced sample was blood. These receptors were taken from a man aged 30 to 45 with Graves' ophthalmopathy.

V usage is TRBV30 and J usage is TRBJ1-5, with TRBD1 identical over 7 bases. In germline, CDR1 is GTSNPN, CDR2 SVGIG (reference sequence). Trimming cost V 2 bases and J 4 bases; bases outside gene matches: 5. The CDR3 is 14 amino acids. In DNA, the CDR3 is TGTGCCTGGAGTCAGGGGGGGGCTAATCAGCCCCAGCATTTT. This gives the protein CAWSQGGANQPQHF.

This clonotype was found once. A read error may produce the germline difference seen at one junction end. The rearrangement links TRBV6-9 to TRBJ2-7; 10 nucleotides match TRBD2. The CDR3 runs to 14 residues. CDR1 and CDR2 from the germline V gene are MNHGY and SVAAGI. CDR3 sequence: CASSYSGRAYEKYF. The CDR3 DNA reads as TGTGCCAGCAGTTATAGCGGGAGGGCCTACGAGAAGTACTTC.

This clonotype was seen many times. The gene calls are TRBV6-6 and TRBJ2-1, with 8 bases that match TRBD2. CDR1 MNHNY and CDR2 SVGAGI come from the germline V gene (reference sequence). This CDR3 comprises 17 residues. V dropped 0 bases and J dropped 2; count of bases not matched to a gene: 6. For the CDR3, the DNA is TGTGCCAGCAGTTACTCGAAACTAGCGGCCCCCTACAATGAGCAGTTCTTC. Encoded protein: CASSYSKLAAPYNEQFF.

As DNA, the CDR3 is TGTGCCAGCAGCCAAGTAGGGCGGCAGGGGGCCAACGTCCTGACTTTC. This translates into CASSQVGRQGANVLTF. This chain joins TRBV4-2 and TRBJ2-6, with D hard to call. Looked up from germline, CDR1 is LGHNA and CDR2 is YNFKEQ. V gave up 1 base and J gave up 4 bases, with 11 bases separating them. The CDR3 is 16 amino acids.

This clonotype was seen many times. The chain employs TRBV2 and TRBJ2-7; 7 bases agree with TRBD2. The CDR3 runs to 14 residues. V trimming: 1 base; J trimming: 3 bases; junction bases outside the gene matches: 3. Per germline, CDR1 SNHLY and CDR2 FYNNEI. The CDR3 bases are TGTGCCAGCAGTGAAGATAGCGGGTACTACGAGCAGTACTTC. It yields the protein CASSEDSGYYEQYF. The whole variable domain, remainder taken from reference TRBV2 and TRBJ2-7, is EPEVTQTPSHQVTQMGQEVILRCVPISNHLYFYWYRQILGQKVEFLVSFYNNEISEKSEIFDDQFSVERPDGSNFTLKIRSTKLEDSAMYFCASSEDSGYYEQYFGPGTRLTVT.

This clonotype was seen many times. V is TRBV28 and J is TRBJ2-3, with TRBD1 as a possible D gene (5 bases). The CDR3 is 13 residues long. V was trimmed by 4 bases and J by 4 bases, leaving 9 bases between them. The germline gives CDR1 MDHEN, CDR2 SYDVKM. This CDR3 is CASSSQGPDTQYF. The DNA for the CDR3 is TGTGCCAGCAGTTCGCAGGGCCCAGATACGCAGTATTTT.

The chain joins TRBV12-3 or TRBV12-4 to TRBJ2-3, with unresolved D. This CDR3 contains 14 residues. V lost 7 bases to trimming and J lost 2 bases, with 13 bases between them. This CDR3 is CASNPGSYTDTQYF. As DNA, the CDR3 is TGTGCCAGCAATCCAGGATCGTACACAGATACGCAGTATTTT.

This clonotype was observed a few times. The chain combines TRBV12-3 or TRBV12-4 with TRBJ2-1, with no clear D. The CDR3 totals 15 residues. Deletions cut 1 base from V and 3 bases from J, with 10 bases between. CDR3 bases: TGTGCCAGCAGTTTAGACGGGTCAGTCTACAATGAGCAGTTCTTC. Translation: CASSLDGSVYNEQFF.

This clonotype came up many times. The J gene is TRBJ1-1, the V gene TRBV18, with 8 bases that match TRBD1. Germline V gene lookup returns CDR1 KGHSH and CDR2 LQKENI. The CDR3 is made up of 14 amino acids. Unmatched junction bases numbered 3, after V lost 5 bases and J lost 1 base. CDR3 in DNA: TGTGCCAGCTCAAGGGGACAGGAGAACACTGAAGCTTTCTTT. Encoded protein: CASSRGQENTEAFF.

This clonotype was seen more than once but under ten times. The rearrangement links TRBV20-1 to TRBJ2-5; a weak D match, TRBD1 (6 bases). Trimming left V 7 bases short and J 3 bases short, with 24 bases between. The CDR3 has 16 amino acids. CDR1 and CDR2 from the germline V gene are DFQATT and SNEGSKA (reference sequence). DNA for the CDR3: TGCAGTGTCGCCTCAGGGATTCGGGGACAAAAAGAGACCCAGTACTTC. Residues: CSVASGIRGQKETQYF.

This chain links TRBV15 with TRBJ2-3; D is undetermined. The CDR3 consists of 13 residues. V was pared by 0 bases and J by 6 bases, with 7 bases between. The germline V gene encodes CDR1 LNHNV and CDR2 YYDKDF (reference sequence). The CDR3 DNA reads as TGTGCCACCAGCAGAGACGATATGGATACGCAGTATTTT. The encoded protein is CATSRDDMDTQYF.

This clonotype was detected a few times. The chain has TRBV10-3 and TRBJ2-3, with D tentatively TRBD1 or TRBD2 (5 bases each). Germline V gene data show CDR1 as ENHRY and CDR2 as SYGVKD. The CDR3 runs to 15 residues. Trimming stripped 5 bases from V and 0 bases from J, with 12 bases between. The CDR3 protein is CAISRRDHSTDTQYF. The CDR3 DNA reads as TGTGCCATCAGTCGCCGGGACCATAGCACAGATACGCAGTATTTT.

This clonotype was seen more than once but under ten times. DNA for the CDR3: TGTGCCAGCAGCTTAAACGGGTATACTAGCGGGACTTACAATGAGCAGTTCTTC. Translated: CASSLNGYTSGTYNEQFF. The gene calls are TRBV11-2 and TRBJ2-1, with 10 bases lining up with TRBD2. The V gene end was trimmed by 2 bases and the J gene end by 4 bases; junction bases not matched to a gene: 11. The CDR3 loop spans 18 amino acids. Germline CDR1 is SGHAT and CDR2 is FQNNGV.

This clonotype has only a few counts. The chain links TRBV20-1 to TRBJ2-3; TRBD2 matches at 7 bases. The trim removed 7 bases at V and 2 bases at J, leaving 9 bases unmatched. The germline gives CDR1 DFQATT, CDR2 SNEGSKA (reference sequence). The CDR3 is 14 residues long. The CDR3 reads CSVIKAGTTDTQYF. The CDR3 DNA follows: TGCAGTGTTATTAAAGCGGGGACCACAGATACGCAGTATTTT.

The V and J genes are TRBV6-1 and TRBJ2-5, with 7 positions matching TRBD2. Germline CDR1 and CDR2: MNHNS and SASEGT. Germline trimming cut 6 bases from V and 5 bases from J; bases unmatched to any gene: 6. The CDR3 extends over 13 amino acids. The CDR3 spells CASRAGEWETQYF. The CDR3 bases are TGTGCCAGCAGGGCGGGGGAGTGGGAGACCCAGTACTTC.

The CDR3 reads CASRIRQAVQQETQYF. The CDR3 DNA is TGTGCCAGCAGAATAAGGCAGGCTGTCCAACAAGAGACCCAGTACTTC. The rearrangement uses TRBV12-3 or TRBV12-4 and TRBJ2-5, with D unresolved. V lost 6 bases and J 2 bases, leaving 19 bases between the germline ends. The CDR3 sequence is 16 residues long.

For this clonotype: The junction and the germline gene differ at one end; a read error may be behind it. The rearrangement uses TRBV4-1 and TRBJ2-2, with 10 bases fitting TRBD2. The germline CDR1 and CDR2 sequences are MGHRA and YSYEKL. The CDR3 sequence is 15 residues long. CDR3 coding DNA: TGTGCCAGCATTAATGAACTAGCGGGAACCGGGGAGCTGTTTTTT. This codes for CASINELAGTGELFF.